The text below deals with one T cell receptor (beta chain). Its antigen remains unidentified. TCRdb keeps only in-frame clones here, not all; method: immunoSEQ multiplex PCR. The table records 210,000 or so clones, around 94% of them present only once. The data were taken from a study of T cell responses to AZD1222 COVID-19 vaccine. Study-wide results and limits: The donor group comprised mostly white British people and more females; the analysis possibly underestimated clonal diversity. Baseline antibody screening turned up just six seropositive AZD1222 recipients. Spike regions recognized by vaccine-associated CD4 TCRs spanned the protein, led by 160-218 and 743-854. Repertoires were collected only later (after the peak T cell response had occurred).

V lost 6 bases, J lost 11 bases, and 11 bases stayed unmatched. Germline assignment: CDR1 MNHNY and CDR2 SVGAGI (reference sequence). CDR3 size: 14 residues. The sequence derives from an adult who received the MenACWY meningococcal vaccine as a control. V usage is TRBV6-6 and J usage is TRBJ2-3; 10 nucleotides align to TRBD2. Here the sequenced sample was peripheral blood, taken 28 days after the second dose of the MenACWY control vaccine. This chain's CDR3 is CASSPLAGAEEQYF. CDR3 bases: TGTGCCAGCAGCCCTCTAGCGGGGGCCGAGGAGCAGTATTTT.